This TCR beta chain was found in a study of CD8 T cells in ankylosing spondylitis. MiXCR, applied by TCRdb to the 5' RACE reads, yields one record per CDR3 protein. The profile covers around 340,000 distinct CDR3 sequences, with 20% to 25% appearing a single time and under 15% taken by the ten largest. Trimming removed 2 bases from V and 2 bases from J; junction bases left unmatched: 2. CDR3 length equals 15 residues. About this clonotype itself: No antigen is known for it.

Regarding the study as a whole: CD8+ cells made up the disease-linked clones, which were relatively rare in peripheral blood.

What was sequenced was blood, either unsorted or a sorted T cell fraction (not recorded which). The chain joins TRBV12-3 or TRBV12-4 to TRBJ2-1; 8 bases align to TRBD2. The receptor's source is a male donor with ankylosing spondylitis or in good health (not recorded which). The CDR3 DNA sequence: TGTGCCAGCAGTTTAACTAGCGGAACCTACAATGAGCAGTTCTTC. It specifies CASSLTSGTYNEQFF.